The clone carrying this T cell receptor (beta chain) was observed a handful of times. Everyone who took part was about 18 to 90 years old, and they came from 20 to 25 US areas. This sample is part of a study of blood T cell repertoires in COVID-19. The V and J ends lost 0 bases and 4 bases, in that order; junction bases with no gene match: 2. Germline V lookup: CDR1 LGHNA, CDR2 YNFKEQ. The CDR3 is 15 residues long. Source study methods: The assay estimated nucleated cells by amplifying reference gene primers. Assay: immunoSEQ multiplex PCR; the TCRdb copy retains only in-frame clones and omits some. V and J calls and clone size follow that table, whereas D and trimming were derived from the DNA. The table includes roughly 290,000 clones, around 90% detected once.

This sequence originates from a woman under 30 with acute COVID-19. The sample taken for sequencing was PBMCs or T cells enriched from blood (not recorded which). The gene calls are TRBV4-2 and TRBJ2-5; TRBD1 matches 10 bases. The DNA of the CDR3 is TGTGCCAGCAGCCAAGAGACAGGGGGCGCAGAGACCCAGTACTTC. This gives the protein CASSQETGGAETQYF.